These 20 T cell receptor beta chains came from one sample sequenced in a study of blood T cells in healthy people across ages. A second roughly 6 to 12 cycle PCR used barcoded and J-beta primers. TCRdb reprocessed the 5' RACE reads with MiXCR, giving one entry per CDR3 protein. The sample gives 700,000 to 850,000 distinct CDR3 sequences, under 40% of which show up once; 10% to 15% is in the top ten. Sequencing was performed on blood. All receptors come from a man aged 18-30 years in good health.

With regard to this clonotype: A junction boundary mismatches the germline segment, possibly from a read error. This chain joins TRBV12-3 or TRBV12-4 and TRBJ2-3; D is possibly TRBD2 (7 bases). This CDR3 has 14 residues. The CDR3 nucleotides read TGTGCCAGCAGCGGGGGGATTAGGACAGATGCGCAATATTTT. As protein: CASSGGIRTDAQYF.

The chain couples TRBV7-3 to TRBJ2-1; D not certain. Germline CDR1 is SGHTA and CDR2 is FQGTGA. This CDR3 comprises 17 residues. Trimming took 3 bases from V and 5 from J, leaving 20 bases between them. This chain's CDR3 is CASSFSYEPSRNNEQFF. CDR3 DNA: TGTGCCAGCAGCTTCTCCTACGAGCCCTCACGAAACAATGAGCAGTTCTTC.

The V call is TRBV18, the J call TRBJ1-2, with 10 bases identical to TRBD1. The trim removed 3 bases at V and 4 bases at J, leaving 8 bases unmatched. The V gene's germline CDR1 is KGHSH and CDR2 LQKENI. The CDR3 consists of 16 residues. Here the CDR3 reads CASSPSDRGRFYGYTF. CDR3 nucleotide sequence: TGTGCCAGCTCACCCTCTGACAGGGGGCGTTTCTATGGCTACACCTTC.

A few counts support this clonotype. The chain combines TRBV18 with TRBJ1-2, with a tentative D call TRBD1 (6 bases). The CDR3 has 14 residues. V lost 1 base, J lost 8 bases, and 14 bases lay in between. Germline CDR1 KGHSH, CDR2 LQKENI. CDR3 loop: CASSPLLDRHGYTF. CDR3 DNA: TGTGCCAGCTCACCACTTCTGGACAGACACGGCTACACCTTC.

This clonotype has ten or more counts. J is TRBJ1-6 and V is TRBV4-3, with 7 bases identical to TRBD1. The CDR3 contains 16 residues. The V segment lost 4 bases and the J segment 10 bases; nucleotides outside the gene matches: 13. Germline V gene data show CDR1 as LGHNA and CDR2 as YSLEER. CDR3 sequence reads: CASSRLLRDSTSPLHF. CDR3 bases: TGCGCCAGCAGCCGCCTATTAAGGGACAGTACATCACCCCTCCACTTT.

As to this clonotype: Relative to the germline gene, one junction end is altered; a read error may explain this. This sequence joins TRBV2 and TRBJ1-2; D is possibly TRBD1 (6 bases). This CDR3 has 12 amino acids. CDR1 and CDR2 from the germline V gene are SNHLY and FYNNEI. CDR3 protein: CASGEGVSGYTF. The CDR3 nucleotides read TGTGCCAGCGGTGAGGGGGTCTCGGGCTACACCTTC.

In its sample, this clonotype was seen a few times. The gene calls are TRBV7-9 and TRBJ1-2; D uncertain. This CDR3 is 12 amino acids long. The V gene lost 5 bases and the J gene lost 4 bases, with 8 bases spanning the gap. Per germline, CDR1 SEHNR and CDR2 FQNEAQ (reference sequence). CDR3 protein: CASSKDGYGYTF. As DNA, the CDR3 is TGTGCCAGCAGCAAAGATGGCTATGGCTACACCTTC.

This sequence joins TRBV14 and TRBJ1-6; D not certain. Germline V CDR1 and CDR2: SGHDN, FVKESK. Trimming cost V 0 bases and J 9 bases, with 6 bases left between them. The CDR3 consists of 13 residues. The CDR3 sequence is CASSQEGFSPLHF. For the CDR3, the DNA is TGTGCCAGCAGCCAAGAGGGTTTTTCACCCCTCCACTTT. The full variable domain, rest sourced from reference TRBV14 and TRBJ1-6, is EAGVTQFPSHSVIEKGQTVTLRCDPISGHDNLYWYRRVMGKEIKFLLHFVKESKQDESGMPNNRFLAERTGGTYSTLKVQPAELEDSGVYFCASSQEGFSPLHFGNGTRLTVT.

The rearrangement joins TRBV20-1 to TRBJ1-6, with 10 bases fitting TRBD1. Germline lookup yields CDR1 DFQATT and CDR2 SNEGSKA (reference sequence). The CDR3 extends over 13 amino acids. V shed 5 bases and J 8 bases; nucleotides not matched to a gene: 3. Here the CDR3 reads CSASGTGDSPLHF. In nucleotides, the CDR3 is TGCAGTGCTTCCGGGACAGGGGATTCACCCCTCCACTTT.

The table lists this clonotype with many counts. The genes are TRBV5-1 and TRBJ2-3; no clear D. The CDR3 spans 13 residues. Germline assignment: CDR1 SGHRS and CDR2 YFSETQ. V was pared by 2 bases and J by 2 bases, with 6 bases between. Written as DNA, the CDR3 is TGCGCCAGCAGCTTAACCATCACAGATACGCAGTATTTT. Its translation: CASSLTITDTQYF.

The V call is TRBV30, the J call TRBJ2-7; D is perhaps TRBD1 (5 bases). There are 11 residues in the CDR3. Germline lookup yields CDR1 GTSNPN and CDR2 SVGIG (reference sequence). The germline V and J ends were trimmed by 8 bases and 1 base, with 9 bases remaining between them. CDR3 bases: TGTGCCGGAACAGGTTCCTACGAGCAGTACTTC. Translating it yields CAGTGSYEQYF. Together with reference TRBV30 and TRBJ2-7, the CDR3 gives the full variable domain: SQTIHQWPATLVQPVGSPLSLECTVEGTSNPNLYWYRQAAGRGLQLLFYSVGIGQISSEVPQNLSASRPQDRQFILSSKKLLLSDSGFYLCAGTGSYEQYFGPGTRLTVT.

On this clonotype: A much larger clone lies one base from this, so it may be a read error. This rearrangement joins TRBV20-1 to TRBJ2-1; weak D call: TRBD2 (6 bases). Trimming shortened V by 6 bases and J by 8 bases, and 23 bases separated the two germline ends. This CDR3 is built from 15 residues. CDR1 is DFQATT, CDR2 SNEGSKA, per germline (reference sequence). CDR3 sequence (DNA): TGCAGTGCCGCACCTAACGGGGGTGGAGTGGATGAGCAGTTCTTC. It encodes CSAAPNGGGVDEQFF.

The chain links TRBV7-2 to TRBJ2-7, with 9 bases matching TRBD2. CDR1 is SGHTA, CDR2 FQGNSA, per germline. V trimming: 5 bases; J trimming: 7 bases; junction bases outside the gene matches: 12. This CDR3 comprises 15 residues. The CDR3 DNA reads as TGTGCCAGCAGCCTATCCGGGACTAGCTTCAATGAGCAGTACTTC. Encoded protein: CASSLSGTSFNEQYF.

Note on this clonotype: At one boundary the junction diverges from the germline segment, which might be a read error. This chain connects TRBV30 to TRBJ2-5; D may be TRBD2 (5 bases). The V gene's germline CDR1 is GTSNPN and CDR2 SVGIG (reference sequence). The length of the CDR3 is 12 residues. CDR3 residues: CAGSDVRETQYF. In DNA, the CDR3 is TGTGCCGGGAGTGATGTAAGGGAGACCCAGTACTTC.

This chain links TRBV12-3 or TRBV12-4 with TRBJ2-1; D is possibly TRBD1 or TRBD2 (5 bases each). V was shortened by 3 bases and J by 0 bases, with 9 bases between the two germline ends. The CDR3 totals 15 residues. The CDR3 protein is CASSFGASSYNEQFF. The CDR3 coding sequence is TGTGCCAGCAGTTTCGGGGCGAGCTCCTACAATGAGCAGTTCTTC.

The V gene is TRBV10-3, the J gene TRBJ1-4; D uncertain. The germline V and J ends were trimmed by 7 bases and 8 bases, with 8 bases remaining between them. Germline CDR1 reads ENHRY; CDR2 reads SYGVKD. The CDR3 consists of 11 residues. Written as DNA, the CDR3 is TGTGCCATCAATAGAGGAGAAAAACTGTTTTTT. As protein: CAINRGEKLFF.

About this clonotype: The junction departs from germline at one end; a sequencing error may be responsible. DNA for the CDR3: TGTGCCGTCAGCATGCAAAACCGGGCCTCTAAAGGGACACCCCTCCACTTT. This encodes CAVSMQNRASKGTPLHF. J is TRBJ1-6 and V is TRBV10-3; D uncertain. The CDR3 runs to 17 residues. Germline-derived CDR1 and CDR2 are ENHRY and SYGVKD.

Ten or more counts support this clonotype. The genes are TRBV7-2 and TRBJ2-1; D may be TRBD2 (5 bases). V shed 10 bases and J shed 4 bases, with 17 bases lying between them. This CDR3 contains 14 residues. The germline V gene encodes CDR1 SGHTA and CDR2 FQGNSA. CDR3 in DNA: TGTGCCACCAATGGAGGCCCCCATTACAATGAGCAGTTCTTC. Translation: CATNGGPHYNEQFF. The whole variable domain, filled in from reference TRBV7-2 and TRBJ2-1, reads GAGVSQSPSNKVTEKGKDVELRCDPISGHTALYWYRQSLGQGLEFLIYFQGNSAPDKSGLPSDRFSAERTGGSVSTLTIQRTQQEDSAVYLCATNGGPHYNEQFFGPGTRLTVL.

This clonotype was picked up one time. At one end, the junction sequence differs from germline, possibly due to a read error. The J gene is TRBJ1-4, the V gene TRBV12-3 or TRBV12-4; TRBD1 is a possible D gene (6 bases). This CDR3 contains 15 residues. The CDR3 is CASSRSSGAQEKLFF. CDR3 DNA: TGTGCTAGCAGTCGGTCCTCAGGGGCTCAGGAAAAACTGTTTTTT.

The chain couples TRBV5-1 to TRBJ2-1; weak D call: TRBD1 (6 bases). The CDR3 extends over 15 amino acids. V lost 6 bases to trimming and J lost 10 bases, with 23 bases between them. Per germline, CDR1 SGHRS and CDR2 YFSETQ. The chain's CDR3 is CASTPDRTVNYEQFF. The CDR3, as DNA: TGCGCCAGCACCCCTGATCGGACAGTCAATTACGAGCAGTTCTTC. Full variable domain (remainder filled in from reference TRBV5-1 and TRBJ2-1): KAGVTQTPRYLIKTRGQQVTLSCSPISGHRSVSWYQQTPGQGLQFLFEYFSETQRNKGNFPGRFSGRQFSNSRSEMNVSTLELGDSALYLCASTPDRTVNYEQFFGPGTRLTVL.